The rows below give T cell receptor beta chains drawn from one sample of a study of control samples from healthy donors and cancer patients. TCRdb's table, derived via immunoSEQ multiplex PCR, lists solely in-frame clones and lacks some. The sample lists under 200,000 clones; over 85% were seen once. The sample taken for sequencing was blood. These receptors were obtained from a woman in her forties in good health. CDR3s include the opening cysteine and the closing phenylalanine or tryptophan. D genes are given only for firm matches. Clone size is not always given. Where it is, it says once, few, many or a class for expanded clones.

clone size,V gene,D gene,J gene,CDR3 protein,CDR3 DNA
.,TRBV11-2,TRBD1,TRBJ2-1,CASSSSWDRGLGNEQFF,TGTGCCAGCAGCTCCTCCTGGGACAGGGGTTTAGGCAATGAGCAGTTCTTC
.,TRBV7-9,TRBD1,TRBJ2-7,CASSPRDSSYEQYF,TGTGCCAGCAGCCCCCGGGACAGCTCCTACGAGCAGTACTTC
.,TRBV7-2,.,TRBJ2-2,CASSSPLGANGELFF,TGTGCCAGCAGCTCCCCGCTGGGGGCGAACGGCGAGCTGTTTTTT
.,TRBV10-3,TRBD1,TRBJ1-4,CAISPTGTNEKLFF,TGTGCCATCAGCCCGACAGGGACTAATGAAAAACTGTTTTTT
.,TRBV24-1,TRBD2,TRBJ2-1,CATSGRDSRGSYNEQFF,TGTGCCACCAGCGGGAGGGATAGCCGGGGCTCCTACAATGAGCAGTTCTTC
.,TRBV27,.,TRBJ1-1,CASSLSRQVSTEAFF,TGTGCCAGCAGTTTATCCCGACAGGTCAGCACTGAAGCTTTCTTT
.,TRBV5-1,TRBD2,TRBJ2-1,CASSFSGGTYNEQFF,TGCGCCAGCAGCTTTAGCGGGGGGACCTACAATGAGCAGTTCTTC
.,TRBV18,.,TRBJ2-3,CASSPGGSWDTQYF,TGTGCCAGCTCACCCGGGGGTAGTTGGGATACGCAGTATTTT
.,TRBV7-9,TRBD1,TRBJ1-4,CASSATGGIANEKLFF,TGTGCCAGCAGCGCGACAGGGGGCATAGCTAATGAAAAACTGTTTTTT
.,TRBV4-2,.,TRBJ2-7,CASSQVQGRTLSYEQYF,TGTGCCAGCAGCCAAGTCCAGGGGAGAACCCTATCCTACGAGCAGTACTTC
.,TRBV20-1,.,TRBJ2-5,CSASGQETQYF,TGCAGTGCTAGCGGACAAGAGACCCAGTACTTC
.,TRBV6-2/TRBV6-3,TRBD1,TRBJ2-7,CASSDPGQTNSYEQYF,TGTGCCAGCAGTGATCCGGGACAGACAAACTCCTACGAGCAGTACTTC
.,TRBV12-3/TRBV12-4,.,TRBJ1-1,CASNRGETRGAFF,TGTGCCAGCAATAGGGGGGAGACTCGGGGAGCTTTCTTT
.,TRBV9,.,TRBJ1-1,CASSVVQSNTEAFF,TGTGCCAGCAGCGTAGTACAGTCGAACACTGAAGCTTTCTTT
.,TRBV27,TRBD1,TRBJ1-6,CASSPDRGWEPLHF,TGTGCCAGCAGTCCAGACAGGGGATGGGAACCCCTCCACTTT
.,TRBV14,TRBD1,TRBJ1-4,CASSSRGLGKKLFF,TGTGCCAGCAGCTCCAGGGGGCTTGGGAAAAAACTGTTTTTT
.,TRBV15,.,TRBJ1-1,CATSREKTLNTEAFF,TGTGCCACCAGCAGAGAAAAAACCCTGAACACTGAAGCTTTCTTT
.,TRBV4-2,.,TRBJ1-4,CASSQELQGQFLGFGEKLFF,TGTGCCAGCAGCCAAGAGTTGCAGGGACAATTTTTGGGCTTTGGGGAAAAACTGTTTTTT
.,TRBV12-3/TRBV12-4,.,TRBJ1-6,CASSLLGNSPLHF,TGTGCCAGCAGTTTGTTAGGGAATTCACCCCTCCACTTT
.,TRBV6-1,TRBD1,TRBJ2-1,CASSALTGGTWNEQFF,TGTGCCAGCAGTGCACTGACAGGGGGAACATGGAATGAGCAGTTCTTC
.,TRBV19,.,TRBJ1-2,CASSSDGGGYTF,TGTGCCAGTAGCAGCGACGGGGGTGGCTACACCTTC
.,TRBV28,.,TRBJ1-5,CASSLGQESQPQHF,TGTGCCAGCAGTTTGGGCCAGGAAAGTCAGCCCCAGCATTTT
once,TRBV10-3,.,TRBJ1-5,CATSQVNQPQHF,TGTGCCACCTCCCAGGTCAATCAGCCCCAGCATTTT
few,TRBV6-5,TRBD1,TRBJ1-6,CASRYRGQNSPLHF,TGTGCCAGCAGATACAGGGGGCAGAATTCACCCCTCCACTTT
.,TRBV12-3/TRBV12-4,.,TRBJ1-1,CASSRGGRAFF,TGTGCCAGCAGTCGTGGGGGGAGAGCTTTCTTT
.,TRBV6-5,.,TRBJ1-2,CASSNDRFGYTF,TGTGCCAGCAGTAACGACAGGTTCGGCTACACCTTC
.,TRBV7-9,TRBD1,TRBJ1-1,CASSFLRGLSTEAFF,TGTGCCAGCAGCTTCTTGAGGGGGCTTTCCACTGAAGCTTTCTTT
.,TRBV7-9,.,TRBJ2-3,CASSPVGDTQYF,TGTGCCAGCAGCCCAGTCGGGGATACGCAGTATTTT
.,TRBV9,.,TRBJ1-2,CASSPLGAATNYGYTF,TGTGCCAGCAGCCCCCTCGGGGCGGCCACTAACTATGGCTACACCTTC
.,TRBV27,.,TRBJ2-2,CASSLSGSGELFF,TGTGCCAGCAGTTTATCTGGATCCGGGGAGCTGTTTTTT
.,TRBV9,.,TRBJ1-1,CASSVGVGGVTEAFF,TGTGCCAGCAGCGTAGGGGTGGGAGGTGTCACTGAAGCTTTCTTT
.,TRBV6-1,.,TRBJ1-6,CASSELEQGYSPLHF,TGTGCCAGCAGTGAACTTGAACAGGGTTATTCACCCCTCCACTTT
.,TRBV19,.,TRBJ2-5,CASSMLFQVLGETQYF,TGTGCCAGTAGTATGCTATTCCAGGTTCTTGGAGAGACCCAGTACTTC
.,TRBV4-3,.,TRBJ2-3,CASSQEGRGNTQYF,TGCGCCAGCAGCCAAGAGGGAAGGGGGAATACGCAGTATTTT
.,TRBV11-2,.,TRBJ2-1,CASSLGPHNEQFF,TGTGCCAGCAGCTTAGGACCCCACAATGAGCAGTTCTTC
.,TRBV5-1,.,TRBJ1-2,CASSPRTVRWANYGYTF,TGCGCCAGCAGCCCTAGGACAGTTAGATGGGCTAACTATGGCTACACCTTC
.,TRBV6-5,.,TRBJ1-2,CASSSTILGYGYTF,TGTGCCAGCAGCTCGACAATATTGGGCTATGGCTACACCTTC
.,TRBV6-5,.,TRBJ1-2,CASRGQTPYGYTF,TGTGCCAGCAGAGGACAGACCCCCTATGGCTACACCTTC
.,TRBV14,TRBD1,TRBJ1-2,CASSQTGGAGYTF,TGTGCCAGCAGCCAAACAGGGGGTGCTGGCTACACCTTC
.,TRBV6-2/TRBV6-3,TRBD1,TRBJ2-7,CASSTRGRIREQYF,TGTGCCAGCAGTACCAGGGGGCGCATCCGCGAGCAGTACTTC
.,TRBV7-7,.,TRBJ2-1,CASSPDVGDYNEQFF,TGTGCTAGCAGCCCAGACGTCGGCGATTACAATGAGCAGTTCTTC
.,TRBV19,.,TRBJ1-1,CASSIPGGWTEAFF,TGTGCCAGTAGTATACCGGGGGGCTGGACTGAAGCTTTCTTT
once,TRBV7-6,.,TRBJ2-3,CASGGTYTDTQYF,TGTGCCAGCGGCGGGACCTACACAGATACGCAGTATTTT
.,TRBV11-3,.,TRBJ1-6,CASSLGGDGSPLHF,TGTGCCAGCAGCTTAGGGGGGGACGGATCACCCCTCCACTTT